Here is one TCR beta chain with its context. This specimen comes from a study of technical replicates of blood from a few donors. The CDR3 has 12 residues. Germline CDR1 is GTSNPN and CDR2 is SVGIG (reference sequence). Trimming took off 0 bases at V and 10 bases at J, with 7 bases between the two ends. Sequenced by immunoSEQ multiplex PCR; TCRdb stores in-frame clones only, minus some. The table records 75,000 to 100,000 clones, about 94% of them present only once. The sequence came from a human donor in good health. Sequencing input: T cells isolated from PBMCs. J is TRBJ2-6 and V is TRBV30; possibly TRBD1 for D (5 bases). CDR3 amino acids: CAWSVGPNVLTF. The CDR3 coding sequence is TGTGCCTGGAGTGTGGGGCCTAACGTCCTGACTTTC.